The rows below give T cell receptor beta chains drawn from one sample of a study of blood T cell repertoires in COVID-19. Clones were read by immunoSEQ multiplex PCR, and TCRdb kept only the in-frame ones, dropping some. The sample has a few hundred thousand clones, roughly 89% seen once. Sample: PBMCs or T cells enriched from blood (not recorded which). The receptors were gathered from a man between 25 and 39 years old who had been exposed to COVID-19. CDR3s include the opening cysteine and the closing phenylalanine or tryptophan. A D gene is named only where the DNA matches it firmly. Clone size is not always given. Where it is, it says once, few, many or a class for expanded clones.

TRBJ1-2 | . | TRBV20-1 | . | CSAAIYGYTF | TGCAGTGCGGCAATCTATGGCTACACCTTC
TRBJ2-2 | . | TRBV11-2 | TRBD1 | CASSRGQAILPGELFF | TGTGCCAGCAGCCGGGGACAGGCCATCCTCCCCGGGGAGCTGTTTTTT
TRBJ2-5 | . | TRBV18 | . | CASSPVRDQETQYF | TGTGCCAGCTCACCTGTCAGGGACCAAGAGACCCAGTACTTC
TRBJ2-3 | . | TRBV4-1 | TRBD2 | CASSPLGLGTDTQYF | TGCGCCAGCAGCCCTTTGGGACTAGGGACAGATACGCAGTATTTT
TRBJ2-7 | . | TRBV10-2 | TRBD1 | CASILRTGPFRVVSYEQYF | TGCGCCAGCATTCTCCGGACAGGTCCGTTTAGAGTGGTCTCCTACGAGCAGTACTTC
TRBJ2-2 | . | TRBV7-8 | TRBD2 | CASSPAGRGAGELFF | TGTGCCAGCAGCCCTGCCGGGAGGGGCGCCGGGGAGCTGTTTTTT
TRBJ1-5 | . | TRBV18 | TRBD1 | CASSPAGQGHQPQHF | TGTGCCAGCTCACCCGCGGGACAGGGCCATCAGCCCCAGCATTTT
TRBJ2-2 | once | TRBV4-3 | TRBD2 | CASSQDLLFRGGRSGELFF | TGCGCCAGCAGCCAAGATCTATTATTCCGGGGGGGCCGATCCGGGGAGCTGTTTTTT
TRBJ2-3 | . | TRBV12-3/TRBV12-4 | . | CASSYPPGDTQYF | TGTGCCAGCAGTTATCCTCCGGGAGATACGCAGTATTTT
TRBJ2-7 | . | TRBV7-2 | TRBD1 | CASSLAGTGYAYEQYF | TGTGCCAGCAGCTTAGCCGGGACAGGGTACGCCTACGAGCAGTACTTC
TRBJ2-5 | . | TRBV12-2 | . | CASRLARRSRDSAGGETQYF | TGTGCAAGTCGCTTAGCGCGCCGAAGCCGGGACTCCGCAGGGGGAGAGACCCAGTACTTC
TRBJ1-1 | . | TRBV18 | . | CASSPSGLAEAFF | TGTGCCAGCTCACCATCGGGGTTAGCTGAAGCTTTCTTT
TRBJ2-3 | . | TRBV4-1 | TRBD2 | CASSQAGLAGATSTDTQYF | TGCGCCAGCAGCCAAGCAGGACTAGCGGGGGCCACAAGCACAGATACGCAGTATTTT
TRBJ2-2 | . | TRBV2 | TRBD1 | CASSVGDRAYTGELFF | TGTGCCAGCAGTGTAGGGGACAGGGCCTACACCGGGGAGCTGTTTTTT
TRBJ2-3 | . | TRBV2 | TRBD2 | CASSDWTSGESDTQYF | TGTGCCAGCAGTGACTGGACTAGCGGGGAATCAGATACGCAGTATTTT
TRBJ2-4 | . | TRBV9 | TRBD2 | CASSVATAVGLAGGIQYF | TGTGCCAGCAGCGTAGCTACGGCTGTCGGACTAGCGGGGGGGATTCAGTACTTC
TRBJ2-7 | once | TRBV5-1 | TRBD1 | CASSVSTGGRNEQYF | TGCGCCAGCAGCGTATCGACAGGGGGACGGAACGAGCAGTACTTC
TRBJ1-1 | . | TRBV3-1/TRBV3-2 | TRBD1 | CASSPGDRGTEAFF | TGTGCCAGCAGCCCGGGCGACAGGGGTACTGAAGCTTTCTTT
TRBJ1-1 | once | TRBV5-4 | . | CASSRQANTEAFF | TGTGCCAGCAGCCGACAAGCAAACACTGAAGCTTTCTTT
TRBJ1-1 | few | TRBV6-6 | . | CASSAGAEAFF | TGTGCCAGCAGTGCAGGTGCTGAAGCTTTCTTT
TRBJ2-7 | . | TRBV7-9 | . | CASSLAGDDEQYF | TGTGCCAGCAGCTTAGCAGGGGATGACGAGCAGTACTTC
TRBJ2-1 | . | TRBV27 | . | CASSASGNEQFF | TGTGCCAGCAGCGCCAGCGGCAATGAGCAGTTCTTC
TRBJ2-5 | . | TRBV2 | . | CAATTGGETQYF | TGTGCCGCCACAACCGGGGGTGAGACCCAGTACTTC
TRBJ1-4 | . | TRBV30 | . | CAWSVFGKLFF | TGTGCCTGGAGTGTATTCGGAAAACTGTTTTTT
TRBJ2-2 | . | TRBV29-1 | TRBD2 | CSVGGRATGELFF | TGCAGCGTTGGTGGGAGGGCCACCGGGGAGCTGTTTTTT
TRBJ2-3 | . | TRBV24-1 | TRBD2 | CATSDRPLAGGPNTQYF | TGTGCCACCAGTGATCGACCCTTAGCGGGGGGGCCGAATACGCAGTATTTT
TRBJ1-4 | . | TRBV7-9 | . | CASSLRPKGVGDEKLFF | TGTGCCAGCAGCCTCCGACCGAAAGGGGTCGGTGATGAAAAACTGTTTTTT
TRBJ2-3 | . | TRBV3-1/TRBV3-2 | TRBD2 | CASSQRLAGDTDTQYF | TGTGCCAGCAGCCAAAGACTAGCGGGGGACACAGATACGCAGTATTTT
TRBJ2-7 | once | TRBV5-6 | . | CASSREYEQYF | TGTGCCAGCAGCCGCGAGTACGAGCAGTACTTC
TRBJ2-3 | few | TRBV6-1 | TRBD2 | CASSEVSGGALDTQYF | TGTGCCAGCAGTGAAGTTAGCGGGGGGGCCTTAGATACGCAGTATTTT
TRBJ2-3 | . | TRBV29-1 | TRBD2 | CSVSGVLTDTQYF | TGCAGCGTTAGCGGGGTCCTCACAGATACGCAGTATTTT
TRBJ1-5 | . | TRBV27 | TRBD1 | CASSFTGGNQPQHF | TGTGCCAGCAGTTTTACAGGGGGGAATCAGCCCCAGCATTTT
TRBJ2-5 | . | TRBV20-1 | . | CSAGKQDQYF | TGCAGTGCTGGGAAACAGGACCAGTACTTC
TRBJ2-7 | . | TRBV3-1/TRBV3-2 | . | CASSLTALRSYEQYF | TGTGCCAGCAGTCTCACGGCATTGAGGTCCTACGAGCAGTACTTC
TRBJ1-3 | . | TRBV2 | TRBD1 | CASSVEDRLPGNTIYF | TGTGCCAGCAGTGTTGAGGACAGGCTTCCTGGAAACACCATATATTTT
TRBJ1-2 | few | TRBV2 | . | CASSYRTGGYTF | TGTGCCAGCAGCTATAGAACCGGTGGCTACACCTTC
TRBJ1-1 | . | TRBV3-1/TRBV3-2 | . | CASSQLSRVETFF | TGTGCCAGCAGCCAACTAAGCAGGGTCGAAACTTTCTTT
TRBJ2-1 | . | TRBV3-1/TRBV3-2 | . | CASSQEGRVGNEQFF | TGTGCCAGCAGCCAAGAGGGCAGGGTGGGCAATGAGCAGTTCTTC
TRBJ1-5 | . | TRBV7-9 | TRBD1 | CASSLLGQGSSDQPQHF | TGTGCCAGCAGCTTACTAGGACAGGGATCATCTGATCAGCCCCAGCATTTT
TRBJ2-1 | many | TRBV19 | TRBD2 | CASSSGGDYNEQFF | TGTGCCAGTAGTAGCGGGGGGGACTACAATGAGCAGTTCTTC
TRBJ2-7 | . | TRBV7-2 | . | CASSWAHYEQYF | TGTGCCAGCAGCTGGGCCCACTACGAGCAGTACTTC
TRBJ1-1 | . | TRBV11-3 | . | CASSEDYNTEAFF | TGTGCCAGCAGCGAGGATTACAACACTGAAGCTTTCTTT
TRBJ1-5 | . | TRBV6-4 | . | CASSGSCYGRWGSNQPQHF | TGTGCCAGCAGTGGATCTTGTTACGGGAGATGGGGTAGCAATCAGCCCCAGCATTTT
TRBJ2-7 | . | TRBV10-3 | TRBD1 | CAISGQGATEQYF | TGTGCCATCAGTGGACAGGGGGCTACCGAGCAGTACTTC
TRBJ1-3 | . | TRBV7-9 | . | CASSLRVGNTIYF | TGTGCCAGCAGCTTACGAGTGGGAAACACCATATATTTT
TRBJ2-7 | . | TRBV7-8 | TRBD1 | CASRERDSRFYEQYF | TGTGCCAGCAGGGAAAGGGACAGTCGCTTTTACGAGCAGTACTTC
TRBJ2-7 | once | TRBV5-1 | . | CASSFEGSYEQYF | TGCGCCAGCAGCTTCGAGGGATCCTACGAGCAGTACTTC
TRBJ2-3 | . | TRBV7-9 | TRBD2 | CASSSIPLAGGPDTQYF | TGTGCCAGCAGCTCCATACCACTAGCGGGGGGGCCAGATACGCAGTATTTT
TRBJ1-2 | once | TRBV2 | TRBD1 | CASSARDRDYGYTF | TGTGCCAGCAGTGCCCGGGACAGGGACTATGGCTACACCTTC
TRBJ1-6 | . | TRBV19 | . | CASSGRTTGHTNSPLHF | TGTGCCAGTAGCGGAAGGACCACCGGACACACTAATTCACCCCTCCACTTT
TRBJ1-4 | . | TRBV7-9 | TRBD1 | CASRSPGGSGTNEKLFF | TGTGCCAGCAGGTCTCCAGGGGGCTCCGGGACTAATGAAAAACTGTTTTTT
TRBJ1-1 | . | TRBV7-9 | TRBD1 | CASRPNEDRENTEAFF | TGTGCCAGCAGGCCGAATGAGGACAGGGAGAACACTGAAGCTTTCTTT